These 15 T cell receptor beta chains were all obtained from the same sample, sequenced in a study of T-cell reconstitution after alpha-beta-depleted transplantation in children. TCRbeta library construction was performed incorporating unique molecular identifiers. A single record per CDR3 protein comes from TCRdb applying MiXCR to the PCR reads. The sample holds 190,000 or so distinct CDR3 sequences; approximately 6.8% are singletons and the top ten take about 4.4%. Specimen: PBMCs, collected before TCRalphabeta/CD19-depleted stem cell transplant. These receptors were obtained from a girl under two years old with combined immunodeficiency, due to receive a stem cell transplant.

This clonotype was recorded at least ten times. The chain is built from TRBV20-1 and TRBJ2-5; D unclear. Trimming cost V 4 bases and J 5 bases, with 14 bases left between them. CDR3 length: 13 residues. From germline, CDR1 is DFQATT and CDR2 SNEGSKA (reference sequence). The CDR3 nucleotides read TGCAGTGCTACCCCCTACAGTTCGGAGACCCAGTACTTC. It translates to CSATPYSSETQYF.

This clonotype was picked up a small number of times. This rearrangement joins TRBV7-2 to TRBJ2-7, with D unclear. V lost 1 base, J lost 0 bases, and 7 bases lay in between. The CDR3 extends over 14 amino acids. From germline, CDR1 is SGHTA and CDR2 FQGNSA. The CDR3 DNA is TGTGCCAGCAGCTTAGTGGTCAGCTCCTACGAGCAGTACTTC. The encoded protein is CASSLVVSSYEQYF.

This clonotype appeared many times. V and J are TRBV29-1 and TRBJ1-4; TRBD1 agrees at 7 bases. This CDR3 is built from 13 residues. V was clipped by 7 bases and J by 5 bases; unmatched bases: 7. Germline V CDR1 and CDR2: SQVTM, ANQGSEA. The CDR3: CSARQGLNEKLFF. The CDR3 bases are TGCAGCGCTAGACAGGGATTGAATGAAAAACTGTTTTTT. The full variable domain, completed using reference TRBV29-1 and TRBJ1-4, is SAVISQKPSRDICQRGTSLTIQCQVDSQVTMMFWYRQQPGQSLTLIATANQGSEATYESGFVIDKFPISRPNLTFSTLTVSNMSPEDSSIYLCSARQGLNEKLFFGSGTQLSVL.

This chain connects TRBV5-1 to TRBJ1-1; the match to TRBD1 covers 8 bases. The J segment lost 5 bases and the V segment lost 4 bases, leaving 16 bases of the junction unmatched. Germline V CDR1 and CDR2: SGHRS, YFSETQ. The CDR3 has 17 amino acids. The CDR3 sequence is CASSPGQGRTMGTEAFF. The CDR3 nucleotides are TGCGCCAGCAGCCCCGGACAGGGAAGAACGATGGGGACTGAAGCTTTCTTT.

Ten or more counts support this clonotype. The chain couples TRBV12-3 or TRBV12-4 to TRBJ2-5; 7 nucleotides line up with TRBD1. After removal of 3 bases from V and 5 bases from J, the junction contained 6 bases not matched to a gene. The CDR3 extends over 14 amino acids. CDR3 in amino acids: CASSLQRGPETQYF. In DNA, the CDR3 is TGTGCCAGCAGTTTGCAGAGGGGGCCTGAGACCCAGTACTTC.

The sample holds many counts of this clonotype. V is TRBV20-1 and J is TRBJ1-1, with D unresolved. This CDR3 comprises 11 residues. CDR1 DFQATT and CDR2 SNEGSKA come from the germline V gene (reference sequence). The V end lost 4 bases, the J end lost 1 base, and 4 bases lay between the germline ends. CDR3 amino acids: CSATQNTEAFF. CDR3 in DNA: TGCAGTGCTACTCAGAACACTGAAGCTTTCTTT.

There are many counts of this clonotype. The chain links TRBV20-1 to TRBJ2-7; D is uncertain. This CDR3 spans 15 amino acids. V was cut by 0 bases and J by 0 bases, with 12 bases left in between. The germline V gene has CDR1 DFQATT and CDR2 SNEGSKA (reference sequence). This CDR3 is CSAREARQSSYEQYF. DNA of the CDR3: TGCAGTGCTAGAGAGGCTCGACAAAGCTCCTACGAGCAGTACTTC.

This clonotype was counted many times. V gene TRBV12-3 or TRBV12-4 combines with J gene TRBJ2-5, with D maybe TRBD1 (6 bases). V was trimmed by 3 bases and J by 3 bases, leaving 11 bases between them. This CDR3 spans 14 amino acids. CDR3 protein: CASSFQGKKETQYF. The DNA of the CDR3 is TGTGCCAGCAGTTTCCAGGGGAAAAAAGAGACCCAGTACTTC.

In regard to this clonotype: Given a much more abundant clone one base away, this may be a read error. Here the CDR3 omits its conserved ending phenylalanine or tryptophan, so a read error is the likely source. V and J are TRBV20-1 and TRBJ2-1; 8 bases fit TRBD1. J lost 4 bases, V lost 0 bases, and 14 bases had no gene match. Germline V gene lookup returns CDR1 DFQATT and CDR2 SNEGSKA (reference sequence). The length of the CDR3 is 18 residues. Here the CDR3 DNA reads TGCAGTGCTAGAGATTACCACTCCTCAGGGGGCCCTTACAATGAGCAGTTCTGC. It translates to CSARDYHSSGGPYNEQFC.

This clonotype was found many times. This chain connects TRBV24-1 to TRBJ2-1; possible D gene TRBD1, 6 bases. The CDR3 sequence is 14 residues long. V was shortened by 3 bases and J by 3 bases, with 8 bases between the two germline ends. Germline-derived CDR1 and CDR2 are KGHDR and SFDVKD. The CDR3 loop reads CATSDHRDYNEQFF. For the CDR3, the DNA is TGTGCCACCAGTGATCACAGGGACTACAATGAGCAGTTCTTC.

This clonotype was found many times. The genes are TRBV6-2 or TRBV6-3 and TRBJ2-7; D might be TRBD1 or TRBD2, each matching 5 bases. The length of the CDR3 is 15 residues. Germline CDR1 reads MNHEY; CDR2 reads SVGEGT. V lost 0 bases, J lost 3 bases, and 12 bases lay in between. CDR3 loop: CASSYSTGGHYEQYF. CDR3 sequence (DNA): TGTGCCAGCAGTTACTCGACTGGAGGACACTACGAGCAGTACTTC.

This clonotype was observed many times. The chain couples TRBV24-1 to TRBJ2-1; either TRBD1 or TRBD2 may supply D (6 bases each). Germline-derived CDR1 and CDR2 are KGHDR and SFDVKD. Between the trimmed V and J ends, which lost 5 bases and 0 bases, there was a span of 13 bases. The CDR3 has 16 amino acids. CDR3 in amino acids: CATSGEGGGSYNEQFF. In nucleotides, the CDR3 is TGTGCCACCAGTGGTGAGGGGGGAGGCTCCTACAATGAGCAGTTCTTC.

This clonotype was detected ten times or more. The rearrangement uses TRBV4-1 and TRBJ2-4, with 7 bases lining up with TRBD2. CDR1 MGHRA and CDR2 YSYEKL come from the germline V gene. With 2 bases clipped from V and 0 bases from J, the junction kept 13 bases outside the gene matches. This CDR3 spans 19 amino acids. Here the CDR3 DNA reads TGCGCCAGCAGCCAAAGACGGACTAGTAGCCTCCTAGCCAAAAACATTCAGTACTTC. Its translation is CASSQRRTSSLLAKNIQYF.

This clonotype was counted ten times or more. The genes are TRBV7-2 and TRBJ2-5; D is unclear. This CDR3 comprises 17 residues. V lost 0 bases, J lost 4 bases, and 18 bases lay in between. Germline CDR1 and CDR2: SGHTA and FQGNSA. DNA for the CDR3: TGTGCCAGCAGCTTAGCCCCACCAGGAACTGGGTCAGAGACCCAGTACTTC. This gives the protein CASSLAPPGTGSETQYF.

This clonotype was seen at least ten times. The rearrangement joins TRBV29-1 to TRBJ2-1, with 9 bases aligning to TRBD2. The CDR3 spans 16 residues. V lost 0 bases to trimming and J lost 4 bases; unmatched junction nucleotides: 7. Germline loops: CDR1 SQVTM, CDR2 ANQGSEA. CDR3 in amino acids: CSVEDLPSGVYNEQFF. In DNA, the CDR3 is TGCAGCGTTGAAGATTTGCCTAGCGGGGTTTACAATGAGCAGTTCTTC.